This T cell receptor (beta chain) was sequenced in a study of blood T cell repertoires in COVID-19. Study at large: The United States, Italy and Spain supplied acute and convalescent COVID-19 samples.

Clones were sequenced by immunoSEQ multiplex PCR, and TCRdb holds only the in-frame ones, with some missing. This sample carries 200,000 or so clones, 84% of them seen once, and the ten largest clones take roughly 3%. CDR1 is WSHSY and CDR2 is SAAADI in the germline V gene. The V and J ends lost 0 bases and 5 bases, in that order; junction bases with no gene match: 7. The CDR3 consists of 15 residues. The chain joins TRBV10-2 to TRBJ2-7; 7 nucleotides line up with TRBD2. This sequence was found in a woman between 25 and 40 years old who had recovered from COVID-19. Sequenced sample: peripheral blood. CDR3 loop: CASSESSTSSNEQYF. CDR3 DNA sequence: TGCGCCAGCAGTGAGTCCTCGACTAGCAGCAACGAGCAGTACTTC.